Ten or more counts support the clone carrying this T cell receptor beta chain. Its antigen is unidentified. This record belongs to a study of breast tumors, draining lymph nodes, adjacent tissues. Study-level findings and limits: The lymph node origin of tumor T cells was framed as consistent with a hypothesis, not demonstrated. Tumor repertoires ranked between lymph nodes and nontumor tissue in diversity, with V and J gene preferences.

Germline CDR1 SGHVS, CDR2 FQNEAQ. V was pared by 3 bases and J by 4 bases, with 8 bases of the junction left unmatched. There are 15 residues in the CDR3. TCRdb processed the multiplex PCR reads anew with MiXCR; each CDR3 protein has one entry. The sample lists approximately 89,000 distinct CDR3 sequences, more than 25% occurring once. The lymph nodes were axillary draining lymph nodes from breast cancer patients. Sequencing was carried out using axillary lymph node tissue. This receptor was identified in a female donor with breast cancer. Some clones in this sample may be carry-over from other donors' samples. The chain couples TRBV7-8 to TRBJ2-7, with TRBD1 matching over 8 bases. CDR3 in amino acids: CASSLAGTGVYEQYF. CDR3 nucleotide sequence: TGTGCCAGCAGCTTGGCGGGGACAGGAGTGTACGAGCAGTACTTC.